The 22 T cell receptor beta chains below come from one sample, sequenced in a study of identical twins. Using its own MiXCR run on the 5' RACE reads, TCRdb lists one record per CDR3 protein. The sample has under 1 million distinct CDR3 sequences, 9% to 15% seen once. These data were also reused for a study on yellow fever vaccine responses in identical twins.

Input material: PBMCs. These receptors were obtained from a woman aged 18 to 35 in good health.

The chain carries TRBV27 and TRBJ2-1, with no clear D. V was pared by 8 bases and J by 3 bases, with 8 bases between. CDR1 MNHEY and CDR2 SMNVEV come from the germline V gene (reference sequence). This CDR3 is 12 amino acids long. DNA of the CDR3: TGTGCCAGCGTATCCTTCTACAATGAGCAGTTCTTC. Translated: CASVSFYNEQFF.

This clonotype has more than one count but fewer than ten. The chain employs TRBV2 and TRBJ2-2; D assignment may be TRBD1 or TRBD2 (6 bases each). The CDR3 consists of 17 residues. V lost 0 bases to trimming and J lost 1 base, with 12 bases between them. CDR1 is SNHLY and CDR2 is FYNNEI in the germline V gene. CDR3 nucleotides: TGTGCCAGCAGTGAAGCGCTTGGAGGGGGGAACACCGGGGAGCTGTTTTTT. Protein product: CASSEALGGGNTGELFF.

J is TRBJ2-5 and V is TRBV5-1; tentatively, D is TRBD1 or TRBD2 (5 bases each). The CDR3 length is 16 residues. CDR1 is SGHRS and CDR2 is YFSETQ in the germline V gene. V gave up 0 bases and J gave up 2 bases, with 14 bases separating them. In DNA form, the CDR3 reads TGCGCCAGCAGCTTGGCCGGGGACGGCTTGCAAGAGACCCAGTACTTC. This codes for CASSLAGDGLQETQYF. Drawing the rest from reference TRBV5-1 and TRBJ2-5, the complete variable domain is KAGVTQTPRYLIKTRGQQVTLSCSPISGHRSVSWYQQTPGQGLQFLFEYFSETQRNKGNFPGRFSGRQFSNSRSEMNVSTLELGDSALYLCASSLAGDGLQETQYFGPGTRLLVL.

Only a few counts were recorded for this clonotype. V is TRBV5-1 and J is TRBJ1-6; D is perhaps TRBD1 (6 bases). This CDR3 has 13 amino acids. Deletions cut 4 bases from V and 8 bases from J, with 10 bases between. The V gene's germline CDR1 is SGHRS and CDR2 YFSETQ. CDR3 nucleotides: TGCGCCAGCAGCGAGAGGGGGGATTCACCCCTCCACTTT. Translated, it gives CASSERGDSPLHF.

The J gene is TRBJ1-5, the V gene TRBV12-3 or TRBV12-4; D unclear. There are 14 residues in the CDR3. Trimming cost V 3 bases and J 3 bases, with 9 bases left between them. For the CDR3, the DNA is TGTGCCAGCAGTTTGGGGATCCACAATCAGCCCCAGCATTTT. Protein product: CASSLGIHNQPQHF.

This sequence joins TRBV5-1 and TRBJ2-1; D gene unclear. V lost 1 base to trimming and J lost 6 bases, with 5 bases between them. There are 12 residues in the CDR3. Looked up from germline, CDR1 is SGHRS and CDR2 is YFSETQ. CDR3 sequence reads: CASSLQPNEQFF. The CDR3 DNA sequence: TGCGCCAGCAGCTTGCAACCCAATGAGCAGTTCTTC.

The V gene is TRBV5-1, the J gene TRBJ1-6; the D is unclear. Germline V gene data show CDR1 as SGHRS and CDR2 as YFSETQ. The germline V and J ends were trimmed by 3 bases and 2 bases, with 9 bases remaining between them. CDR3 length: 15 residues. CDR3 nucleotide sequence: TGCGCCAGCAGCTCTGACATACCCTATAATTCACCCCTCCACTTT. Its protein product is CASSSDIPYNSPLHF. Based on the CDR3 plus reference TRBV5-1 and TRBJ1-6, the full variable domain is KAGVTQTPRYLIKTRGQQVTLSCSPISGHRSVSWYQQTPGQGLQFLFEYFSETQRNKGNFPGRFSGRQFSNSRSEMNVSTLELGDSALYLCASSSDIPYNSPLHFGNGTRLTVT.

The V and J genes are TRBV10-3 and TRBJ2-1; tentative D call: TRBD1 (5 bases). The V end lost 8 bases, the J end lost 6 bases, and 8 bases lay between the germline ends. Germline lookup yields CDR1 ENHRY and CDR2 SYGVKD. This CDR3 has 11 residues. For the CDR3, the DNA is TGTGCCATCGGGGCGGCCAATGAGCAGTTCTTC. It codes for CAIGAANEQFF.

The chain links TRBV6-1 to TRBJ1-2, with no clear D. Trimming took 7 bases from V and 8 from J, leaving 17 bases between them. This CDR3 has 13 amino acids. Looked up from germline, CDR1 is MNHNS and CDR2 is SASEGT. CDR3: CASTDGRDPGYTF. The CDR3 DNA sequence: TGTGCCAGCACCGATGGTAGGGATCCGGGCTACACCTTC.

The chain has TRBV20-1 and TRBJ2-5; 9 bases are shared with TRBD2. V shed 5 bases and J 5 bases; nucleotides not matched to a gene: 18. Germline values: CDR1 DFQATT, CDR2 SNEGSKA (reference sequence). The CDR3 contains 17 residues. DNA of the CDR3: TGCAGTGCTCCCCTGTGGGGGCGGGGGGGCCTATGGGAGACCCAGTACTTC. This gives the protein CSAPLWGRGGLWETQYF.

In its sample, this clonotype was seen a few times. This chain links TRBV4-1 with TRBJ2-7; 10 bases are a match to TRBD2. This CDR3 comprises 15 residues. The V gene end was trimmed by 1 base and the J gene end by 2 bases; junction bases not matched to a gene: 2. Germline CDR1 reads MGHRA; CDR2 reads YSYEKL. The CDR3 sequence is CASSQALAGAYEQYF. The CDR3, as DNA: TGCGCCAGCAGCCAAGCGCTAGCGGGGGCCTACGAGCAGTACTTC.

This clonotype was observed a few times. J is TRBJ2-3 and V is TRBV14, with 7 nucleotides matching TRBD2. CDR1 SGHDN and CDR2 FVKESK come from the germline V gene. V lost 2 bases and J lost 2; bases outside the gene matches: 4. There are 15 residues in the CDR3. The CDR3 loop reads CASSQRAGPTDTQYF. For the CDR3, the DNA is TGTGCCAGCAGCCAACGAGCGGGACCCACAGATACGCAGTATTTT. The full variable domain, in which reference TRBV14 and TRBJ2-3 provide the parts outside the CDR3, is EAGVTQFPSHSVIEKGQTVTLRCDPISGHDNLYWYRRVMGKEIKFLLHFVKESKQDESGMPNNRFLAERTGGTYSTLKVQPAELEDSGVYFCASSQRAGPTDTQYFGPGTRLTVL.

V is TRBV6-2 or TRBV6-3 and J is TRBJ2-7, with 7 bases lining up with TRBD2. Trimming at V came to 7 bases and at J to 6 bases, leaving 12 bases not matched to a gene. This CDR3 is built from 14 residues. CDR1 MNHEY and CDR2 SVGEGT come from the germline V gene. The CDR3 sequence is CASTERGGPAEQYF. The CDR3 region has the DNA TGTGCCAGCACGGAGCGGGGAGGGCCTGCCGAGCAGTACTTC.

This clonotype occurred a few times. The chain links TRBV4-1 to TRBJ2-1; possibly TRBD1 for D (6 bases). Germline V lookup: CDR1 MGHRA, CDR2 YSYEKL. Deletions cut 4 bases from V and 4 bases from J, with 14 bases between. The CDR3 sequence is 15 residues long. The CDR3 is CASSPHTGKYNEQFF. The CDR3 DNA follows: TGCGCCAGCAGCCCTCACACAGGGAAATACAATGAGCAGTTCTTC.

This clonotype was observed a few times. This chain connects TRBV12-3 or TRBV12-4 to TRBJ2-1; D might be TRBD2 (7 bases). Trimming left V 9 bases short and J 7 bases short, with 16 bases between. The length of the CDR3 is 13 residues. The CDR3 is CASEWGGQNEQFF. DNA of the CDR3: TGTGCCAGTGAGTGGGGGGGGCAGAATGAGCAGTTCTTC.

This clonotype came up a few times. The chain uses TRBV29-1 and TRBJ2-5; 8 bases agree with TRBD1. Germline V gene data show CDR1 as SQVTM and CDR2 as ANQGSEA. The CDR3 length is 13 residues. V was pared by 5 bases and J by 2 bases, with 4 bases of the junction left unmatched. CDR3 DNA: TGCAGCGTTAGACAGGGGATGCAAGAGACCCAGTACTTC. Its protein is CSVRQGMQETQYF.

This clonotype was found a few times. CDR3 nucleotide sequence: TGTGCCAGCAGACCTTTCCCGGTGAACAGGATGGGGCAGTTCTTC. Its protein product is CASRPFPVNRMGQFF. V gene TRBV6-1 combines with J gene TRBJ2-1, with D possibly being TRBD1 (5 bases). V gave up 6 bases and J gave up 12 bases, with 24 bases separating them. This CDR3 contains 15 residues. Germline V gene data show CDR1 as MNHNS and CDR2 as SASEGT.

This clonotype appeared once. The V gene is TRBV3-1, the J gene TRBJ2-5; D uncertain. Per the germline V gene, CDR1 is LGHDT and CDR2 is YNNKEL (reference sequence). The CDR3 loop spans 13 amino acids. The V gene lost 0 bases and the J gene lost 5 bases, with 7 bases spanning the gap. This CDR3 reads CASSQDTGETQYF. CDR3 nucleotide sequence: TGTGCCAGCAGCCAAGATACGGGCGAGACCCAGTACTTC.

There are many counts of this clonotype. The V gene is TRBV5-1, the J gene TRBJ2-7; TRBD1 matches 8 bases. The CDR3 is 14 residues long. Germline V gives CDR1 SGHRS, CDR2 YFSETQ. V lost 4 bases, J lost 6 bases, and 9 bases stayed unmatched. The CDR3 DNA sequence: TGCGCCAGCAGCCCGAGAGGGGACAGGATCGAGCAGTACTTC. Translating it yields CASSPRGDRIEQYF. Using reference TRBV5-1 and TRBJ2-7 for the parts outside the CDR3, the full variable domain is KAGVTQTPRYLIKTRGQQVTLSCSPISGHRSVSWYQQTPGQGLQFLFEYFSETQRNKGNFPGRFSGRQFSNSRSEMNVSTLELGDSALYLCASSPRGDRIEQYFGPGTRLTVT.

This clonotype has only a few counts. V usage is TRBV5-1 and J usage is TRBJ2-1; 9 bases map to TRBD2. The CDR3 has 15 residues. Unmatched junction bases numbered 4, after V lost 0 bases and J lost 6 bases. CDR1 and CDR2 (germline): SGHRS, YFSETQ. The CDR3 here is CASSLGGGRANEQFF. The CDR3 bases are TGCGCCAGCAGCTTGGGTGGCGGGAGGGCCAATGAGCAGTTCTTC.

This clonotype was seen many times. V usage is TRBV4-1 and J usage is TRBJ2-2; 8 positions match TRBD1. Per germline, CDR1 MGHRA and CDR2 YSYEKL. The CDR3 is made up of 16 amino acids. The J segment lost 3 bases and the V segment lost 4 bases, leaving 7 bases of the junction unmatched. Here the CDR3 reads CASSLRQGLDTGELFF. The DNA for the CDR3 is TGCGCCAGCAGCCTCAGACAGGGGTTGGACACCGGGGAGCTGTTTTTT.

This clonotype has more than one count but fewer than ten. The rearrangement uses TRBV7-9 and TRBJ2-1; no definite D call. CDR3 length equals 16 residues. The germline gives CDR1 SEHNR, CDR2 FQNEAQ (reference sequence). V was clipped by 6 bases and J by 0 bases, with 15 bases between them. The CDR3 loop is CASSPIALSSYNEQFF. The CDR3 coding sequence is TGTGCCAGCAGTCCCATAGCCCTCAGCTCCTACAATGAGCAGTTCTTC.